This T cell receptor (beta chain) derives from a study of PD-1 blockade in classical Hodgkin lymphoma. Study background: Each patient was given nivolumab 3 mg/kg through a vein every 2 weeks.

The assay was immunoSEQ multiplex PCR, and TCRdb's table has in-frame clones only and misses some. The repertoire holds roughly 150,000 clones, about 81% seen once, with 7.5% to 10% in the top ten. This clone showed up just a few times. Antigen unknown. The study's findings and limits: Unlike CD8+ TCR diversity, which did not rise significantly by C4D1, CD4+ TCR diversity did. Why the repertoires differ is still unclear, perhaps disease activity or prior therapy. Prior to therapy, complete responders displayed diversity much like that of newly diagnosed patients.

V gave up 2 bases and J gave up 3 bases, with 13 bases separating them. From germline, CDR1 is MNHEY and CDR2 SMNVEV (reference sequence). This CDR3 comprises 16 residues. Every single patient, without exception, relapsed after autologous stem cell transplantation, and brentuximab vedotin exposure varied. The starting material was peripheral blood mononuclear cells (PBMCs), obtained before the second cycle of nivolumab. The TCR was taken from a human donor with classical Hodgkin lymphoma. The V and J genes are TRBV27 and TRBJ2-2; possibly TRBD1 for D (6 bases). CDR3 protein: CASSLTGPPYTGELFF. The CDR3 DNA sequence: TGTGCCAGCAGTTTAACAGGGCCCCCCTACACCGGGGAGCTGTTTTTT.